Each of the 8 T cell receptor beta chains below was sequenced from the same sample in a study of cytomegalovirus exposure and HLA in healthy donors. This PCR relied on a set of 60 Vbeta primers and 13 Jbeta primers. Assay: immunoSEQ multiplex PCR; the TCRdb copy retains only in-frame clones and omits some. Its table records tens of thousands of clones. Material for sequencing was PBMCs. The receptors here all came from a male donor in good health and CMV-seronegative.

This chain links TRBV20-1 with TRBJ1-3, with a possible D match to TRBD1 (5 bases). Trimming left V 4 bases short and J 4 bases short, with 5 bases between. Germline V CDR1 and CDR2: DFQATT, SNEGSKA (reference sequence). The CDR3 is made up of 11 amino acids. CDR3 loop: CSANRGNTIYF. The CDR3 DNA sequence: TGCAGTGCTAACAGGGGAAACACCATATATTTT.

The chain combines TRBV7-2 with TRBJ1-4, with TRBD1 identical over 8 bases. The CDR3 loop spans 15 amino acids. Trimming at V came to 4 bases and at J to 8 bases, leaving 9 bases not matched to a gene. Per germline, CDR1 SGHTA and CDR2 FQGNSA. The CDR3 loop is CASSSARTGMEKLFF. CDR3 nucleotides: TGTGCCAGCAGCTCTGCTAGGACAGGGATGGAAAAACTGTTTTTT.

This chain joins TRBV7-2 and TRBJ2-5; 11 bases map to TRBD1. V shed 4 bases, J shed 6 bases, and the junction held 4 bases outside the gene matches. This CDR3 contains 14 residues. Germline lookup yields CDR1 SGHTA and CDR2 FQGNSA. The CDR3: CASSWDRGGKTQYF. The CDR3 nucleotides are TGTGCCAGCAGCTGGGACAGGGGGGGGAAGACCCAGTACTTC.

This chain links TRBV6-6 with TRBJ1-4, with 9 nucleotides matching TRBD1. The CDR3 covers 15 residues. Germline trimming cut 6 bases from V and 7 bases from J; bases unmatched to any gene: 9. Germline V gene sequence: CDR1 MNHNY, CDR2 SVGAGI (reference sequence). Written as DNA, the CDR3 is TGTGCCAGCAGCTCGGGGACAGGGAGGGGTGAAAAACTGTTTTTT. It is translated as CASSSGTGRGEKLFF.

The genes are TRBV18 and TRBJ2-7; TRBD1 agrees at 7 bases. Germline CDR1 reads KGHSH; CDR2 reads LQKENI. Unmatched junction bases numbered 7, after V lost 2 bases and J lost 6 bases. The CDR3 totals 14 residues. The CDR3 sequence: CASSPTTGSGEQYF. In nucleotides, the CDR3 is TGTGCCAGCTCACCAACGACAGGGAGCGGCGAGCAGTACTTC.

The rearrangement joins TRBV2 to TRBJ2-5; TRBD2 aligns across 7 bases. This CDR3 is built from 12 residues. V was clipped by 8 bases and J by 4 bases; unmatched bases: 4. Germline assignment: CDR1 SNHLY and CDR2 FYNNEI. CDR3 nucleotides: TGTGCCAGCGGGGGGGAGCGAGAGACCCAGTACTTC. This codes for CASGGERETQYF.

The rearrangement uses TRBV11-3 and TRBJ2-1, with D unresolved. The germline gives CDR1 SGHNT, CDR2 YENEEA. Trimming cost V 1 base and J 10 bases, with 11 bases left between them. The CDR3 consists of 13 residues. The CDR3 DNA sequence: TGTGCCAGCAGCTTAGTGGTCGGCGGAGAGCAGTTCTTC. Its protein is CASSLVVGGEQFF.

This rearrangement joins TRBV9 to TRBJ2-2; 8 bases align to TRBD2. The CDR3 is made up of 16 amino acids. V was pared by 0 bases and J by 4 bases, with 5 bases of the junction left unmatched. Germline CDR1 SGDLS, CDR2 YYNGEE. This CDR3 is CASSVDSGSSTGELFF. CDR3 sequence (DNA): TGTGCCAGCAGCGTAGACAGCGGGAGTTCCACCGGGGAGCTGTTTTTT. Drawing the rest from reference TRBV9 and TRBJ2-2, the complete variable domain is DSGVTQTPKHLITATGQRVTLRCSPRSGDLSVYWYQQSLDQGLQFLIQYYNGEERAKGNILERFSAQQFPDLHSELNLSSLELGDSALYFCASSVDSGSSTGELFFGEGSRLTVL.